This is a list of T cell receptor beta chains from one sample in a study of T-cell memory formation after mild COVID-19. TCRdb reanalysed the 5' RACE reads using MiXCR and keeps one entry per CDR3 protein. The data contain a few hundred thousand distinct CDR3 sequences, under 8.5% of them singletons. Material: PBMCs or a T cell subset sorted from them (not recorded which). The receptor set was obtained from a man aged 18 to 30 who had mild COVID-19 (a few samples of this study predate the infection). Cell type and time point are not known. CDR3s include the opening cysteine and the closing phenylalanine or tryptophan. The order of the fields is D gene, V gene, clone size, J gene, CDR3 protein, CDR3 DNA. D genes are given only for firm matches. Size values are once, few and many counts, or a class for expanded clones, and some rows have none.

d_gene: NA; v_gene: TRBV2; abundance: many; j_gene: TRBJ2-1; CDR3aa: CASRDSRGSSYNEQFF; CDR3nt: TGTGCCAGCAGAGACTCCCGGGGGAGCTCCTACAATGAGCAGTTCTTC
d_gene: TRBD2; v_gene: TRBV12-3/TRBV12-4; abundance: NA; j_gene: TRBJ2-3; CDR3aa: CASSGARLARSTDTQYF; CDR3nt: TGTGCCAGCAGTGGCGCCCGACTAGCTCGGAGCACAGATACGCAGTATTTT
d_gene: NA; v_gene: TRBV10-3; abundance: NA; j_gene: TRBJ1-1; CDR3aa: CAIRISRGLTEAFF; CDR3nt: TGTGCCATCAGGATAAGTAGGGGTTTGACTGAAGCTTTCTTT
d_gene: TRBD2; v_gene: TRBV7-2; abundance: NA; j_gene: TRBJ2-5; CDR3aa: CASSSPRTSSGETQYF; CDR3nt: TGTGCCAGCAGCTCTCCACGGACTAGCAGTGGAGAGACCCAGTACTTC
d_gene: NA; v_gene: TRBV12-3/TRBV12-4; abundance: few; j_gene: TRBJ1-1; CDR3aa: CASSPDLVGTEAFF; CDR3nt: TGTGCCAGCAGCCCTGACCTGGTTGGTACTGAAGCTTTCTTT
d_gene: TRBD2; v_gene: TRBV5-1; abundance: few; j_gene: TRBJ2-1; CDR3aa: CASSPGTSGGDEQFF; CDR3nt: TGCGCCAGCAGCCCCGGTACTAGCGGGGGTGATGAGCAGTTCTTC
d_gene: NA; v_gene: TRBV4-3; abundance: NA; j_gene: TRBJ1-2; CDR3aa: CASSPTMAGDYGYTF; CDR3nt: TGCGCCAGCAGCCCAACGATGGCGGGGGACTATGGCTACACCTTC
d_gene: TRBD2; v_gene: TRBV12-3/TRBV12-4; abundance: NA; j_gene: TRBJ2-3; CDR3aa: CASSPRTSGLPTDTQYF; CDR3nt: TGTGCCAGCAGTCCTCGGACTAGCGGGCTCCCCACAGATACGCAGTATTTT
d_gene: TRBD2; v_gene: TRBV29-1; abundance: NA; j_gene: TRBJ2-3; CDR3aa: CSVRSGGGTDTQYF; CDR3nt: TGCAGCGTTCGTAGCGGGGGGGGCACAGATACGCAGTATTTT
d_gene: TRBD1; v_gene: TRBV7-9; abundance: few; j_gene: TRBJ1-1; CDR3aa: CASSLANRGSDTEAFF; CDR3nt: TGTGCCAGCAGCTTAGCGAACAGGGGATCGGACACTGAAGCTTTCTTT
d_gene: NA; v_gene: TRBV4-1; abundance: NA; j_gene: TRBJ2-2; CDR3aa: CASSLLAENTGELFF; CDR3nt: TGCGCCAGCAGCCTACTAGCCGAGAACACCGGGGAGCTGTTTTTT
d_gene: NA; v_gene: TRBV28; abundance: many; j_gene: TRBJ2-3; CDR3aa: CASSDLERAQYF; CDR3nt: TGTGCCAGCAGCGACTTAGAGCGGGCGCAGTATTTT
d_gene: TRBD1; v_gene: TRBV24-1; abundance: NA; j_gene: TRBJ2-3; CDR3aa: CATRQGTDTQYF; CDR3nt: TGTGCCACCAGACAGGGGACAGATACGCAGTATTTT
d_gene: NA; v_gene: TRBV29-1; abundance: few; j_gene: TRBJ2-1; CDR3aa: CSVDTAYNEQFF; CDR3nt: TGCAGCGTTGATACCGCCTACAATGAGCAGTTCTTC
d_gene: NA; v_gene: TRBV7-8; abundance: many; j_gene: TRBJ2-5; CDR3aa: CASSLAGARVQETQYF; CDR3nt: TGTGCCAGCAGCTTAGCGGGGGCGAGGGTCCAAGAGACCCAGTACTTC
d_gene: NA; v_gene: TRBV9; abundance: few; j_gene: TRBJ2-7; CDR3aa: CASSVGPANEQYF; CDR3nt: TGTGCCAGCAGCGTAGGTCCGGCGAACGAGCAGTACTTC
d_gene: NA; v_gene: TRBV2; abundance: few; j_gene: TRBJ2-3; CDR3aa: CATKITDSTDTQYF; CDR3nt: TGTGCCACCAAGATTACTGACAGCACAGATACGCAGTATTTT
d_gene: NA; v_gene: TRBV5-1; abundance: many; j_gene: TRBJ2-6; CDR3aa: CASSLGPSSGANVLTF; CDR3nt: TGCGCCAGCAGCTTGGGCCCGAGCTCTGGGGCCAACGTCCTGACTTTC
d_gene: TRBD1; v_gene: TRBV7-6; abundance: few; j_gene: TRBJ2-2; CDR3aa: CASSLDETGGTGELFF; CDR3nt: TGTGCCAGCAGCTTAGATGAGACAGGGGGCACCGGGGAGCTGTTTTTT
d_gene: NA; v_gene: TRBV20-1; abundance: many; j_gene: TRBJ2-2; CDR3aa: CSTTGAAGELFF; CDR3nt: TGCAGTACCACTGGGGCGGCCGGGGAGCTGTTTTTT
d_gene: NA; v_gene: TRBV20-1; abundance: NA; j_gene: TRBJ2-7; CDR3aa: CSARDYRDAKSEQYF; CDR3nt: TGCAGTGCTAGAGACTACCGGGACGCCAAGAGCGAGCAGTACTTC
d_gene: NA; v_gene: TRBV3-1; abundance: NA; j_gene: TRBJ2-7; CDR3aa: CASSQDVWNKTYEQYF; CDR3nt: TGTGCCAGCAGCCAAGATGTTTGGAACAAGACCTACGAGCAGTACTTC
d_gene: NA; v_gene: TRBV4-1; abundance: few; j_gene: TRBJ1-6; CDR3aa: CASSHTGDLASPLHF; CDR3nt: TGCGCCAGCAGCCATACCGGGGACTTGGCCTCACCCCTCCACTTT
d_gene: NA; v_gene: TRBV7-9; abundance: NA; j_gene: TRBJ1-1; CDR3aa: CASSPSGFSEAFF; CDR3nt: TGTGCCAGCAGCCCAAGCGGATTTAGTGAAGCTTTCTTT
d_gene: NA; v_gene: TRBV5-4; abundance: NA; j_gene: TRBJ2-5; CDR3aa: CASSLGGVPTQYF; CDR3nt: TGTGCCAGCAGCTTGGGGGGGGTCCCGACCCAGTACTTC
d_gene: TRBD1; v_gene: TRBV7-2; abundance: NA; j_gene: TRBJ1-1; CDR3aa: CASSLTGGIGAEAFF; CDR3nt: TGTGCCAGCAGCTTGACAGGGGGGATTGGGGCTGAAGCTTTCTTT
d_gene: NA; v_gene: TRBV5-4; abundance: few; j_gene: TRBJ2-2; CDR3aa: CASSYRASTGELFF; CDR3nt: TGTGCCAGCAGCTACAGGGCCTCGACCGGGGAGCTGTTTTTT
d_gene: NA; v_gene: TRBV12-3/TRBV12-4; abundance: NA; j_gene: TRBJ2-7; CDR3aa: CASSQGRLGEQYF; CDR3nt: TGTGCCAGCAGTCAGGGACGCCTAGGGGAGCAGTACTTC
d_gene: NA; v_gene: TRBV12-3/TRBV12-4; abundance: NA; j_gene: TRBJ1-4; CDR3aa: CASSFWGGNEKLFF; CDR3nt: TGTGCCAGCAGTTTCTGGGGGGGTAATGAAAAACTGTTTTTT
d_gene: NA; v_gene: TRBV7-2; abundance: few; j_gene: TRBJ2-7; CDR3aa: CASSLIAGSYEQYF; CDR3nt: TGTGCCAGCAGCTTAATCGCGGGGAGCTACGAGCAGTACTTC
d_gene: NA; v_gene: TRBV3-1; abundance: NA; j_gene: TRBJ1-1; CDR3aa: CASSRGEVNTEAFF; CDR3nt: TGTGCCAGCAGCCGGGGGGAGGTGAACACTGAAGCTTTCTTT
d_gene: NA; v_gene: TRBV6-5; abundance: NA; j_gene: TRBJ2-3; CDR3aa: CASSYSKGWADTQYF; CDR3nt: TGTGCCAGCAGTTACTCGAAGGGTTGGGCAGATACGCAGTATTTT
d_gene: NA; v_gene: TRBV5-1; abundance: few; j_gene: TRBJ2-5; CDR3aa: CASSDVQETQYF; CDR3nt: TGCGCCAGCAGTGATGTCCAAGAGACCCAGTACTTC
d_gene: NA; v_gene: TRBV11-2; abundance: NA; j_gene: TRBJ2-2; CDR3aa: CASSLAGDTGELFF; CDR3nt: TGTGCCAGCAGCTTGGCAGGGGACACCGGGGAGCTGTTTTTT
d_gene: TRBD1; v_gene: TRBV6-5; abundance: few; j_gene: TRBJ2-3; CDR3aa: CASSYSPGPGGDTQYF; CDR3nt: TGTGCCAGCAGTTACTCTCCAGGCCCAGGGGGAGATACGCAGTATTTT
d_gene: TRBD1; v_gene: TRBV5-1; abundance: many; j_gene: TRBJ2-1; CDR3aa: CASSYSTGPQFF; CDR3nt: TGCGCCAGCAGCTACTCGACAGGGCCTCAGTTCTTC
d_gene: NA; v_gene: TRBV6-2/TRBV6-3; abundance: many; j_gene: TRBJ1-2; CDR3aa: CASSYSGHYGYTF; CDR3nt: TGTGCCAGCAGTTACTCGGGACACTATGGCTACACCTTC
d_gene: NA; v_gene: TRBV6-5; abundance: many; j_gene: TRBJ1-5; CDR3aa: CASSYAQINQPQHF; CDR3nt: TGTGCCAGCAGTTACGCCCAGATCAATCAGCCCCAGCATTTT
d_gene: NA; v_gene: TRBV5-6; abundance: few; j_gene: TRBJ1-5; CDR3aa: CASSSLRRGSSDQPQHF; CDR3nt: TGTGCCAGCAGCTCTCTAAGGCGGGGTTCAAGCGATCAGCCCCAGCATTTT
d_gene: TRBD2; v_gene: TRBV19; abundance: many; j_gene: TRBJ2-1; CDR3aa: CASSPRLAGTSSYNEQFF; CDR3nt: TGTGCCAGTAGTCCCCGACTAGCGGGGACAAGCTCCTACAATGAGCAGTTCTTC
d_gene: NA; v_gene: TRBV5-1; abundance: NA; j_gene: TRBJ1-1; CDR3aa: CASSLVSGRSNTEAFF; CDR3nt: TGCGCCAGCAGCTTGGTGTCAGGGCGTTCGAACACTGAAGCTTTCTTT
d_gene: NA; v_gene: TRBV29-1; abundance: few; j_gene: TRBJ1-2; CDR3aa: CSVEGQQNYGYTF; CDR3nt: TGCAGCGTTGAAGGACAACAGAACTATGGCTACACCTTC
d_gene: NA; v_gene: TRBV2; abundance: NA; j_gene: TRBJ2-1; CDR3aa: CAILYNEQFF; CDR3nt: TGTGCCATCTTATACAATGAGCAGTTCTTC
d_gene: NA; v_gene: TRBV4-1; abundance: few; j_gene: TRBJ1-5; CDR3aa: CASSQASGYQPQHF; CDR3nt: TGCGCCAGCAGCCAAGCTTCTGGTTATCAGCCCCAGCATTTT
d_gene: NA; v_gene: TRBV10-3; abundance: many; j_gene: TRBJ2-5; CDR3aa: CAISESQPEGEETQYF; CDR3nt: TGTGCCATCAGTGAGTCCCAACCAGAGGGGGAAGAGACCCAGTACTTC
d_gene: NA; v_gene: TRBV12-3/TRBV12-4; abundance: many; j_gene: TRBJ2-7; CDR3aa: CASSRRTYEQYF; CDR3nt: TGTGCCAGCAGCCGACGGACCTACGAGCAGTACTTC
d_gene: NA; v_gene: TRBV7-2; abundance: NA; j_gene: TRBJ2-7; CDR3aa: CASSSAGWRGDEQYF; CDR3nt: TGTGCCAGCAGCTCAGCGGGATGGAGGGGGGACGAGCAGTACTTC
d_gene: NA; v_gene: TRBV18; abundance: NA; j_gene: TRBJ2-1; CDR3aa: CASSQDRNFKEFF; CDR3nt: TGTGCCAGCTCACAGGACCGAAACTTTAAGGAGTTCTTC
d_gene: TRBD2; v_gene: TRBV29-1; abundance: few; j_gene: TRBJ2-4; CDR3aa: CSVRLAGDKNIQYF; CDR3nt: TGCAGCGTCAGACTAGCGGGGGACAAAAACATTCAGTACTTC
d_gene: NA; v_gene: TRBV28; abundance: many; j_gene: TRBJ2-2; CDR3aa: CASGTLGGTGELFF; CDR3nt: TGTGCCAGCGGCACATTGGGGGGCACCGGGGAGCTGTTTTTT
d_gene: NA; v_gene: TRBV24-1; abundance: many; j_gene: TRBJ2-3; CDR3aa: CATWLRGRVGYF; CDR3nt: TGTGCCACCTGGCTCAGGGGCAGGGTGGGGTATTTT
d_gene: NA; v_gene: TRBV7-9; abundance: many; j_gene: TRBJ1-3; CDR3aa: CASSLAERGSGNTIYF; CDR3nt: TGTGCCAGCAGCTTAGCCGAACGAGGCTCTGGAAACACCATATATTTT
d_gene: NA; v_gene: TRBV11-2; abundance: NA; j_gene: TRBJ2-1; CDR3aa: CASSGGYYNEQFF; CDR3nt: TGTGCCAGCAGCGGGGGGTATTACAATGAGCAGTTCTTC
d_gene: TRBD1; v_gene: TRBV2; abundance: NA; j_gene: TRBJ1-1; CDR3aa: CASSDRDRNTEAFF; CDR3nt: TGTGCCAGCAGTGACCGGGACAGGAACACTGAAGCTTTCTTT